One sample yielded the 24 T cell receptor beta chains listed below, sequenced in a study of T-cell memory formation after mild COVID-19. Each CDR3 protein is one row after TCRdb ran MiXCR on the 5' RACE reads. The table shows roughly 610,000 distinct CDR3 sequences, with 15% to 20% occurring only once. The sequencing sample was made of PBMCs or a T cell subset sorted from them (not recorded which). These receptors were collected from an adult woman who had mild COVID-19 (a few samples of this study predate the infection). Cell type and time point are not known.

This clonotype has only a few counts. The V and J genes are TRBV6-1 and TRBJ2-1; TRBD1 matches at 11 bases. The CDR3 covers 15 residues. V dropped 4 bases and J dropped 4; count of bases not matched to a gene: 3. The V gene's germline CDR1 is MNHNS and CDR2 SASEGT. The CDR3 DNA reads TGTGCCAGCAGTGGCCGGGACAGGGGGTACAATGAGCAGTTCTTC. This codes for CASSGRDRGYNEQFF.

This chain joins TRBV7-2 and TRBJ2-5, with 12 bases fitting TRBD2. The CDR3 is 15 residues long. The V gene end was trimmed by 5 bases and the J gene end by 5 bases; junction bases not matched to a gene: 6. The V gene's germline CDR1 is SGHTA and CDR2 FQGNSA. The CDR3 region has the DNA TGTGCCAGCAGCAAGACTAGCGGGAGTACGGAGACCCAGTACTTC. This codes for CASSKTSGSTETQYF.

This chain joins TRBV19 and TRBJ2-7; 7 nucleotides agree with TRBD1. This CDR3 spans 15 amino acids. Germline-derived CDR1 and CDR2 are LNHDA and SQIVND (reference sequence). Trimming removed 6 bases from V and 4 bases from J; junction bases left unmatched: 12. The CDR3 DNA reads TGTGCCAGTAGCCACGGGACAGAGGGTTGGTACGAGCAGTACTTC. Amino acid sequence: CASSHGTEGWYEQYF.

Only a few counts were recorded for this clonotype. For the CDR3, the DNA is TGTGCCAGCTCACCCCTTAGCGGGGGCTCCTACAATGAGCAGTTCTTC. Translating it yields CASSPLSGGSYNEQFF. The rearrangement joins TRBV18 to TRBJ2-1, with TRBD2 identical over 9 bases. This CDR3 is built from 16 residues. Trimming took 3 bases from V and 0 from J; bases not matched to a gene: 3. Germline V lookup: CDR1 KGHSH, CDR2 LQKENI. Full variable domain (rest looked up from reference TRBV18 and TRBJ2-1): NAGVMQNPRHLVRRRGQEARLRCSPMKGHSHVYWYRQLPEEGLKFMVYLQKENIIDESGMPKERFSAEFPKEGPSILRIQQVVRGDSAAYFCASSPLSGGSYNEQFFGPGTRLTVL.

In this sample, this clonotype turned up many times. V usage is TRBV12-3 or TRBV12-4 and J usage is TRBJ2-2; no definite D call. The CDR3 extends over 14 amino acids. With 3 bases removed from V and 0 bases from J, the gap between germline ends came to 5 bases. CDR3 residues: CASSLASNTGELFF. Written as DNA, the CDR3 is TGTGCCAGCAGTTTGGCATCGAACACCGGGGAGCTGTTTTTT.

The chain links TRBV12-3 or TRBV12-4 to TRBJ2-1, with 8 bases lining up with TRBD1. V trimming: 5 bases; J trimming: 0 bases; junction bases outside the gene matches: 12. The CDR3 loop spans 18 amino acids. CDR3 in amino acids: CASSPPGQAISSYNEQFF. CDR3 coding DNA: TGTGCCAGCAGTCCACCGGGACAGGCGATTAGCTCCTACAATGAGCAGTTCTTC.

In this sample, this clonotype turned up a few times. CDR3 region: CASSTRTGQGQPQHF. In DNA form, the CDR3 reads TGTGCCAGCTCAACCAGGACAGGACAGGGTCAGCCCCAGCATTTT. This chain links TRBV18 with TRBJ1-5, with 8 bases matching TRBD1. Losses at the gene ends were 5 bases for V and 6 bases for J; bases not matched to a gene: 9. Looked up from germline, CDR1 is KGHSH and CDR2 is LQKENI. The CDR3 spans 15 residues. The variable domain in full, with the rest retrieved from reference TRBV18 and TRBJ1-5, is NAGVMQNPRHLVRRRGQEARLRCSPMKGHSHVYWYRQLPEEGLKFMVYLQKENIIDESGMPKERFSAEFPKEGPSILRIQQVVRGDSAAYFCASSTRTGQGQPQHFGDGTRLSIL.

CDR3 sequence reads: CASSLVWQETQYF. The CDR3 DNA sequence: TGTGCCAGCAGCTTGGTTTGGCAAGAGACCCAGTACTTC. The genes are TRBV5-4 and TRBJ2-5; no firm D call. The germline gives CDR1 SGHNT, CDR2 YYREEE (reference sequence). The CDR3 runs 13 residues. Trimming pared 0 bases from V and 2 bases from J, leaving 5 bases between.

The gene calls are TRBV6-5 and TRBJ2-3, with TRBD2 matching over 11 bases. Germline V CDR1 and CDR2: MNHEY, SVGAGI. V gave up 0 bases and J gave up 2 bases; unmatched junction bases: 7. This CDR3 is built from 18 residues. The CDR3: CASSYSRLAGPFTDTQYF. In DNA, the CDR3 is TGTGCCAGCAGTTACTCGAGACTAGCGGGACCCTTCACAGATACGCAGTATTTT.

The CDR3 DNA is TGCGCCAGCAGCCGATTTACTAGCGGGAGGGGCGAGCAGTACTTC. It encodes CASSRFTSGRGEQYF. The chain links TRBV5-1 to TRBJ2-7; TRBD2 matches at 13 bases. Trimming removed 4 bases from V and 6 bases from J; junction bases left unmatched: 7. The CDR3 totals 15 residues. Per germline, CDR1 SGHRS and CDR2 YFSETQ.

This clonotype has only one observation. The V and J genes are TRBV7-3 and TRBJ2-1; TRBD2 matches 13 bases. The CDR3 length is 16 residues. J was trimmed by 4 bases and V by 5 bases; bases with no gene match: 5. In germline, CDR1 is SGHTA, CDR2 FQGTGA. The DNA of the CDR3 is TGTGCCAGCAGCCTGGAGACTAGCGGGGGGTACAATGAGCAGTTCTTC. It translates to CASSLETSGGYNEQFF.

This clonotype occurred a few times. V is TRBV5-5 and J is TRBJ2-7; tentative D call: TRBD2 (6 bases). CDR3 size: 14 residues. Germline CDR1 SGHKS, CDR2 YYEKEE (reference sequence). Trimming took 4 bases from V and 5 from J, leaving 16 bases between them. CDR3 residues: CASSPGQGGNEQYF. For the CDR3, the DNA is TGTGCCAGCAGCCCTGGGCAGGGAGGAAACGAGCAGTACTTC.

This clonotype has more than one count but fewer than ten. The V gene is TRBV12-5, the J gene TRBJ2-7; 10 nucleotides line up with TRBD1. There are 16 residues in the CDR3. Trimming cost V 1 base and J 3 bases; bases outside gene matches: 6. Germline CDR1 and CDR2: LGHNT and FRNRAP. The CDR3 sequence is CASGLAGTGAIYEQYF. In DNA, the CDR3 is TGTGCTAGTGGTTTGGCCGGGACAGGGGCAATCTACGAGCAGTACTTC.

A few counts support this clonotype. The rearrangement links TRBV5-4 to TRBJ2-7, with 13 bases that match TRBD2. The germline V gene encodes CDR1 SGHNT and CDR2 YYREEE (reference sequence). There are 16 residues in the CDR3. Germline trimming cut 4 bases from V and 6 bases from J; bases unmatched to any gene: 10. The CDR3 loop is CASSPGRTSGSFEQYF. The CDR3 DNA reads as TGTGCCAGCAGCCCGGGGAGGACTAGCGGGAGTTTCGAGCAGTACTTC.

The sample holds many counts of this clonotype. V and J are TRBV20-1 and TRBJ2-1, with D perhaps given as TRBD1 or TRBD2 (5 bases each). Germline assignment: CDR1 DFQATT and CDR2 SNEGSKA (reference sequence). V lost 0 bases and J lost 3, with 15 bases in between. CDR3 length: 16 residues. The CDR3 loop reads CSARDLGTPIYNEQFF. CDR3 in DNA: TGCAGTGCTAGAGATCTCGGGACGCCAATCTACAATGAGCAGTTCTTC.

The rearrangement uses TRBV6-5 and TRBJ2-5; D uncertain. The V gene's germline CDR1 is MNHEY and CDR2 SVGAGI. The CDR3 totals 14 residues. Trimming stripped 0 bases from V and 4 bases from J, with 9 bases between. CDR3 protein: CASSYSLVAETQYF. The CDR3, as DNA: TGTGCCAGCAGTTACTCGCTTGTTGCAGAGACCCAGTACTTC.

This clonotype was detected ten times or more. This rearrangement joins TRBV5-1 to TRBJ2-3; 15 bases are shared with TRBD2. Germline loops: CDR1 SGHRS, CDR2 YFSETQ. This CDR3 contains 23 residues. V was clipped by 0 bases and J by 3 bases; unmatched bases: 20. The CDR3 reads CASSLVPATVGGLAGGRTDTQYF. In nucleotides, the CDR3 is TGCGCCAGCAGCTTGGTCCCCGCGACCGTAGGAGGACTAGCGGGAGGGCGGACAGATACGCAGTATTTT. The full variable domain, with the rest looked up from reference TRBV5-1 and TRBJ2-3, is KAGVTQTPRYLIKTRGQQVTLSCSPISGHRSVSWYQQTPGQGLQFLFEYFSETQRNKGNFPGRFSGRQFSNSRSEMNVSTLELGDSALYLCASSLVPATVGGLAGGRTDTQYFGPGTRLTVL.

This clonotype occurred a few times. The V and J genes are TRBV20-1 and TRBJ1-2; D is ambiguous. The CDR3 is 13 amino acids. Germline V lookup: CDR1 DFQATT, CDR2 SNEGSKA (reference sequence). V shed 1 base and J shed 8 bases, with 14 bases lying between them. CDR3 nucleotides: TGCAGTGCTAGAGTGGTCCGGCTGGGAGGCTACACCTTC. It is translated as CSARVVRLGGYTF.

The chain links TRBV4-2 to TRBJ2-2; 15 positions agree with TRBD2. V gave up 2 bases and J gave up 2 bases; unmatched junction bases: 6. This CDR3 contains 19 residues. Looked up from germline, CDR1 is LGHNA and CDR2 is YNFKEQ. The CDR3 sequence is CASSQPPGLAGGNTGELFF. Written as DNA, the CDR3 is TGTGCCAGCAGCCAACCACCGGGACTAGCGGGGGGCAACACCGGGGAGCTGTTTTTT.

V is TRBV28 and J is TRBJ2-1; TRBD2 matches at 11 bases. The ends lost 6 bases at V and 7 bases at J; junction bases unmatched: 14. The CDR3 loop spans 17 amino acids. Germline V gene data show CDR1 as MDHEN and CDR2 as SYDVKM. The CDR3: CASSPGQLLAGENEQFF. DNA for the CDR3: TGTGCCAGCAGCCCGGGACAGCTACTAGCGGGAGAGAATGAGCAGTTCTTC.

This clonotype was observed a handful of times. This chain uses TRBV6-1 with TRBJ2-7; D perhaps matches TRBD2 (6 bases). This CDR3 has 15 amino acids. In germline, CDR1 is MNHNS, CDR2 SASEGT. V was trimmed by 4 bases and J by 0 bases, leaving 13 bases between them. The DNA for the CDR3 is TGTGCCAGCAGTGCTATACTAGCAGACTCCTACGAGCAGTACTTC. This gives the protein CASSAILADSYEQYF.

This clonotype was picked up a small number of times. This chain links TRBV4-1 with TRBJ1-3; TRBD1 matches 8 bases. After removal of 3 bases from V and 3 bases from J, the junction contained 10 bases not matched to a gene. The CDR3 length is 17 residues. Per the germline V gene, CDR1 is MGHRA and CDR2 is YSYEKL. The CDR3 region is CASSHPGQGRVGNTIYF. CDR3 DNA: TGCGCCAGCAGCCACCCTGGACAGGGCCGAGTTGGAAACACCATATATTTT.

J is TRBJ2-5 and V is TRBV24-1; D not resolved. Trimming left V 0 bases short and J 1 base short, with 5 bases between. The CDR3 contains 14 residues. The V gene's germline CDR1 is KGHDR and CDR2 SFDVKD. CDR3: CATSDLGSQETQYF. Here the CDR3 DNA reads TGTGCCACCAGTGATTTGGGCAGCCAAGAGACCCAGTACTTC.

This clonotype showed up just a few times. This sequence joins TRBV7-9 and TRBJ2-1, with 7 nucleotides matching TRBD2. In germline, CDR1 is SEHNR, CDR2 FQNEAQ (reference sequence). This CDR3 spans 17 amino acids. The ends lost 5 bases at V and 0 bases at J; junction bases unmatched: 10. CDR3 residues: CASSARTSRSSYNEQFF. DNA of the CDR3: TGTGCCAGCAGCGCCAGGACTAGTAGGAGCTCCTACAATGAGCAGTTCTTC.